This T cell receptor (beta chain) stems from a study of spatial heterogeneity in lung cancer. Study-wide context: Across the raw uncorrected reads, a unique TCR and UMI combination was observed, on average, more than ten times.

The study tagged each TCR cDNA molecule with a unique molecular identifier. TCRdb passed the 5' RACE reads through MiXCR, listing each CDR3 protein once. Counted here are approximately 92,000 distinct CDR3 sequences, about 12% occurring once; the ten biggest clones make up more than 40%. Germline V gene data show CDR1 as MNHEY and CDR2 as SVGAGI. This CDR3 has 14 amino acids. The junction had 10 bases not matched to a gene; V was cut back by 6 bases and J by 5 bases. Study findings and constraints: Tumor TCRs that were ubiquitous and expanded showed up in blood more at resection than follow-up.

As for time point: sample taken at primary tumor resection. The donor group consisted of roughly 70 patients who had untreated, early-stage non-small cell lung cancer. Of note for this clonotype: Its target is unknown.

This chain uses TRBV6-5 with TRBJ2-7, with TRBD1 matching over 7 bases. Sequenced material: PBMCs, taken at surgery. The TCR was taken from a male donor with early-stage non-small cell lung cancer. CDR3 in amino acids: CASSRGQTLNEQYF. The CDR3 coding sequence is TGTGCCAGCAGCCGGGGACAGACTCTGAACGAGCAGTACTTC.